This T cell receptor beta chain comes out of a study of cytomegalovirus exposure and HLA in healthy donors. Study-level results: About 87% or about 30% of the time was how often most TCR beta V segments were productive, according to an earlier analysis. Sequencing depth roughly uniform across donors was assumed in presence/absence analyses.

Germline V gives CDR1 MGHDK, CDR2 SYGVNS. V lost 4 bases to trimming and J lost 1 base; unmatched junction nucleotides: 7. The CDR3 loop spans 15 amino acids. Primers: 60 Vbeta forward and 13 Jbeta reverse. Data came from immunoSEQ multiplex PCR; TCRdb stores just in-frame clones and leaves some out. The repertoire includes 150,000 to 250,000 clones, 70% to 85% of them detected once, and about 0.1% sits in the top ten. A remark on this clone: The antigen remains unidentified.

The source is a boy under 10 years old in good health and CMV-seronegative. The sequenced sample was PBMCs. The J gene is TRBJ2-7, the V gene TRBV25-1, with TRBD2 matching over 7 bases. The CDR3 region is CASSVFGSGSYEQYF. CDR3 DNA sequence: TGTGCCAGCAGTGTTTTCGGTAGCGGGTCCTACGAGCAGTACTTC.